One and the same sample provided the 31 T cell receptor beta chains below, sequenced in a study of human T cells and chemical hapten exposure. TCRdb re-derived calls from the RACE reads in MiXCR, one entry per CDR3 protein. This sample carries approximately 260,000 distinct CDR3 sequences, approximately 7.5% of them seen once, and the ten largest clones take 0.9% to 1.5%. Time point given: pre-sensitization, week 0. Treatment denoted: therapeutic diphenylcyclopropenone sensitization with weekly scalp DPC. The sample was whole blood, taken in connection with sensitization to the hapten diphenylcyclopropenone (DPC). These receptors were collected from a man younger than 35 with alopecia areata. Some clones in this sample may be carry-over from other donors' samples.

The CDR3 here is CASSFGQGLGRTEAFF. CDR3 DNA: TGTGCCAGCAGCTTTGGACAGGGCTTGGGGAGAACTGAAGCTTTCTTT. This chain connects TRBV7-9 to TRBJ1-1, with 8 bases that match TRBD1. CDR1 and CDR2 (germline): SEHNR, FQNEAQ (reference sequence). This CDR3 spans 16 amino acids. Trimming cost V 3 bases and J 5 bases; bases outside gene matches: 11.

In its sample, this clonotype was seen a few times. The J gene is TRBJ2-5, the V gene TRBV4-3; possibly TRBD2 for D (5 bases). Deletions cut 0 bases from V and 5 bases from J, with 13 bases between. CDR1 LGHNA and CDR2 YSLEER come from the germline V gene. The CDR3 has 15 residues. CDR3 DNA: TGCGCCAGCAGCCAAGATCTTAATTGGAGGGAGACCCAGTACTTC. It translates to CASSQDLNWRETQYF.

This clonotype has a count of ten or more. The chain has TRBV19 and TRBJ1-5; 7 nucleotides align to TRBD1. The CDR3 has 17 amino acids. The V gene's germline CDR1 is LNHDA and CDR2 SQIVND (reference sequence). The trim removed 4 bases at V and 4 bases at J, leaving 13 bases unmatched. The CDR3 DNA reads as TGTGCCAGTAGTAACTATCTCCGGGACAGCTTTAATCAGCCCCAGCATTTT. It codes for CASSNYLRDSFNQPQHF. The whole variable domain, filled in from reference TRBV19 and TRBJ1-5, reads DGGITQSPKYLFRKEGQNVTLSCEQNLNHDAMYWYRQDPGQGLRLIYYSQIVNDFQKGDIAEGYSVSREKKESFPLTVTSAQKNPTAFYLCASSNYLRDSFNQPQHFGDGTRLSIL.

This clonotype was seen many times. As DNA, the CDR3 is TGTGCCAGCAGCTTAGAGAGGGCCCCCGAGCAGTACTTC. Its translation is CASSLERAPEQYF. The chain is built from TRBV7-9 and TRBJ2-7; TRBD2 is a possible D gene (5 bases). Germline V gives CDR1 SEHNR, CDR2 FQNEAQ (reference sequence). Between the trimmed V and J ends, which lost 1 base and 6 bases, there was a span of 10 bases. The CDR3 consists of 13 residues.

The chain has TRBV6-1 and TRBJ2-1; TRBD2 matches at 9 bases. Unmatched junction bases numbered 4, after V lost 2 bases and J lost 2 bases. The V gene's germline CDR1 is MNHNS and CDR2 SASEGT. The CDR3 runs to 16 residues. The CDR3 DNA is TGTGCCAGCAGTGAAAGGTTAGCGGGGGCCTACAATGAGCAGTTCTTC. Protein sequence: CASSERLAGAYNEQFF.

This clonotype appeared many times. The chain joins TRBV20-1 to TRBJ1-5; D might be TRBD1 (5 bases). Germline CDR1 is DFQATT and CDR2 is SNEGSKA (reference sequence). Trimming cost V 5 bases and J 7 bases, with 21 bases left between them. CDR3 size: 15 residues. As DNA, the CDR3 is TGCAGTGCTTGGAGTTACGGGGCAGGAAACCAGCCCCAGCATTTT. Protein sequence: CSAWSYGAGNQPQHF.

This clonotype was counted only a few times. The rearrangement uses TRBV7-2 and TRBJ1-1, with 7 bases identical to TRBD1. CDR3 length: 14 amino acids. Trimming took 2 bases from V and 5 from J; bases not matched to a gene: 5. The germline V gene encodes CDR1 SGHTA and CDR2 FQGNSA. This chain's CDR3 is CASSLRDSGTEAFF. DNA of the CDR3: TGTGCCAGCAGCTTAAGGGACAGTGGGACTGAAGCTTTCTTT.

V gene TRBV24-1 combines with J gene TRBJ2-2; the D gene could be TRBD1 or TRBD2 (5 bases each). V lost 3 bases and J lost 1, with 11 bases in between. The V gene's germline CDR1 is KGHDR and CDR2 SFDVKD. This CDR3 is 16 amino acids long. CDR3 residues: CATSDNRDENTGELFF. The DNA for the CDR3 is TGTGCCACCAGTGATAACCGGGACGAGAACACCGGGGAGCTGTTTTTT.

The chain is built from TRBV7-9 and TRBJ1-1; no definite D call. Looked up from germline, CDR1 is SEHNR and CDR2 is FQNEAQ (reference sequence). This CDR3 region has 14 residues. V lost 0 bases and J lost 0, with 5 bases in between. CDR3 loop: CASSLAEMNTEAFF. The CDR3 DNA sequence: TGTGCCAGCAGCTTAGCCGAAATGAACACTGAAGCTTTCTTT.

This clonotype has a handful of counts. CDR3 nucleotide sequence: TGTGCCAGCAGTGGTGGACAGGCGGTCACTGAAGCTTTCTTT. It is translated as CASSGGQAVTEAFF. The V gene is TRBV28, the J gene TRBJ1-1; TRBD1 aligns across 7 bases. CDR3 length: 14 residues. Germline loops: CDR1 MDHEN, CDR2 SYDVKM. V was pared by 5 bases and J by 4 bases, with 7 bases of the junction left unmatched.

The CDR3 DNA follows: TGTGCCAGCAGTCCTTCCCAGGGAGGGGGCACTGAAGCTTTCTTT. Residues: CASSPSQGGGTEAFF. This chain uses TRBV6-2 or TRBV6-3 with TRBJ1-1; TRBD1 is a possible D gene (6 bases). Germline CDR1 is MNHEY and CDR2 is SVGEGT. The CDR3 runs 15 residues. The germline V and J ends were trimmed by 5 bases and 4 bases, with 17 bases remaining between them.

This clonotype was detected only a few times. The rearrangement links TRBV7-2 to TRBJ1-2, with no clear D. This CDR3 spans 14 amino acids. The V end lost 2 bases, the J end lost 0 bases, and 7 bases lay between the germline ends. Germline V gives CDR1 SGHTA, CDR2 FQGNSA. The CDR3, as DNA: TGTGCCAGCAGCTTAAGGAGAACTAACTATGGCTACACCTTC. It encodes CASSLRRTNYGYTF.

The rearrangement links TRBV21-1 to TRBJ2-2; the table's D call, TRBD1, has no DNA check behind it. TRBV21-1 represents a pseudogene. The CDR3 runs 14 residues. CDR3 DNA: TGTGCCAGCAGCAAAGGGCGGGGGCCCGGGGAGCTGTTTTTT. Protein sequence: CASSKGRGPGELFF.

The genes are TRBV27 and TRBJ1-1, with unresolved D. This CDR3 region has 17 residues. CDR1 and CDR2 (germline): MNHEY, SMNVEV (reference sequence). Trimming took off 1 base at V and 1 base at J, with 16 bases between the two ends. DNA of the CDR3: TGTGCCAGCAGTTTATTCCCGGCCCAATTGGGGAACACTGAAGCTTTCTTT. Translating gives CASSLFPAQLGNTEAFF.

This clonotype was observed at least ten times. The chain recombines TRBV7-2 with TRBJ2-3, with no clear D. This CDR3 contains 12 residues. Per the germline V gene, CDR1 is SGHTA and CDR2 is FQGNSA. The ends were cut back, 4 bases at V and 0 bases at J, with 2 bases in the middle. The CDR3 DNA sequence: TGTGCCAGCAGCTGGAGCACAGATACGCAGTATTTT. It yields the protein CASSWSTDTQYF.

Many counts were recorded for this clonotype. The chain couples TRBV28 to TRBJ1-2; D gene uncertain. The germline V gene has CDR1 MDHEN and CDR2 SYDVKM. V gave up 4 bases and J gave up 0 bases, with 12 bases separating them. The CDR3 spans 15 residues. Here the CDR3 DNA reads TGTGCCAGCAGTTCACCTTTCGCCTCTAACTATGGCTACACCTTC. Translation gives CASSSPFASNYGYTF.

This clonotype has ten or more counts. The V call is TRBV5-1, the J call TRBJ2-7; 7 nucleotides match TRBD1. CDR1 is SGHRS, CDR2 YFSETQ, per germline. Trimming removed 0 bases from V and 4 bases from J; junction bases left unmatched: 4. CDR3 length: 14 amino acids. CDR3 bases: TGCGCCAGCAGCTTGGGACAGGGCGCGTACGAGCAGTACTTC. Translated, it gives CASSLGQGAYEQYF. Based on the CDR3 plus reference TRBV5-1 and TRBJ2-7, the full variable domain is KAGVTQTPRYLIKTRGQQVTLSCSPISGHRSVSWYQQTPGQGLQFLFEYFSETQRNKGNFPGRFSGRQFSNSRSEMNVSTLELGDSALYLCASSLGQGAYEQYFGPGTRLTVT.

This clonotype was detected many times. The chain carries TRBV5-1 and TRBJ2-2, with 8 positions matching TRBD1. V was clipped by 2 bases and J by 7 bases; unmatched bases: 7. This CDR3 is built from 15 residues. Germline V gene data show CDR1 as SGHRS and CDR2 as YFSETQ. CDR3: CASSLQDRVRGELFF. CDR3 nucleotide sequence: TGCGCCAGCAGCTTACAGGACAGGGTCCGCGGGGAGCTGTTTTTT.

This clonotype was detected many times. This chain connects TRBV7-2 to TRBJ1-4; tentatively, D is TRBD1 (5 bases). The germline V gene encodes CDR1 SGHTA and CDR2 FQGNSA. The CDR3 sequence is 16 residues long. Trimming pared 4 bases from V and 0 bases from J, leaving 12 bases between. The CDR3 DNA sequence: TGTGCCAGCAGCTATGACAGCTTCGCAACTAATGAAAAACTGTTTTTT. Its protein product is CASSYDSFATNEKLFF.

The chain links TRBV7-9 to TRBJ2-7; D perhaps matches TRBD1 (5 bases). V lost 4 bases and J lost 3, with 10 bases in between. The V gene's germline CDR1 is SEHNR and CDR2 FQNEAQ (reference sequence). The CDR3 consists of 13 residues. The CDR3 sequence is CASSSRDNYEQYV. The CDR3 bases are TGTGCCAGCAGCTCCAGGGATAACTACGAGCAGTACGTC.

This clonotype was detected ten times or more. This sequence joins TRBV20-1 and TRBJ1-1; D perhaps matches TRBD1 (6 bases). Looked up from germline, CDR1 is DFQATT and CDR2 is SNEGSKA (reference sequence). Trimming removed 6 bases from V and 7 bases from J, with 12 bases in between. CDR3 length: 11 residues. The CDR3 sequence is CSAGQLGEAFF. CDR3 nucleotides: TGCAGTGCCGGACAGCTTGGTGAAGCTTTCTTT.

This clonotype appeared many times. V usage is TRBV7-9 and J usage is TRBJ2-5; tentative D call: TRBD1 (6 bases). The germline V gene encodes CDR1 SEHNR and CDR2 FQNEAQ (reference sequence). The germline V and J ends were trimmed by 6 bases and 2 bases, with 10 bases remaining between them. The CDR3 length is 13 residues. The CDR3 DNA is TGTGCCAGCAGGCCAACAGGGCAAGAGACCCAGTACTTC. This gives the protein CASRPTGQETQYF. Together with reference TRBV7-9 and TRBJ2-5, the CDR3 gives the full variable domain: DTGVSQNPRHKITKRGQNVTFRCDPISEHNRLYWYRQTLGQGPEFLTYFQNEAQLEKSRLLSDRFSAERPKGSFSTLEIQRTEQGDSAMYLCASRPTGQETQYFGPGTRLLVL.

This chain uses TRBV3-1 with TRBJ2-3; a possible D gene is TRBD2 (6 bases). The V and J ends lost 0 bases and 8 bases respectively, with 15 bases between them. Germline V CDR1 and CDR2: LGHDT, YNNKEL (reference sequence). The CDR3 runs 15 residues. Here the CDR3 reads CASSQDRSGQGTQYF. CDR3 bases: TGTGCCAGCAGCCAAGACCGAAGCGGGCAGGGTACGCAGTATTTT.

There are a few counts of this clonotype. V and J are TRBV20-1 and TRBJ2-6; TRBD1 agrees at 7 bases. With 7 bases clipped from V and 1 base from J, the junction kept 7 bases outside the gene matches. The CDR3 runs to 15 residues. Germline CDR1 reads DFQATT; CDR2 reads SNEGSKA (reference sequence). The CDR3 DNA is TGCAGTGGAGGACCAGGGGGATCTGGGGCCAACGTCCTGACTTTC. It is translated as CSGGPGGSGANVLTF.

This chain joins TRBV4-1 and TRBJ2-3, with 7 bases matching TRBD2. This CDR3 has 16 residues. Per germline, CDR1 MGHRA and CDR2 YSYEKL. J lost 0 bases, V lost 0 bases, and 3 bases had no gene match. CDR3 region: CASSQEPSGSTDTQYF. CDR3 nucleotides: TGCGCCAGCAGCCAAGAGCCTAGCGGCAGCACAGATACGCAGTATTTT.

This clonotype was detected only a few times. The V call is TRBV15, the J call TRBJ2-2; D unclear. Trimming took 0 bases from V and 9 from J, leaving 5 bases between them. The CDR3 has 12 residues. Germline values: CDR1 LNHNV, CDR2 YYDKDF (reference sequence). DNA for the CDR3: TGTGCCACCAGCAGAGACGGCAGGGAGCTGTTTTTT. It encodes CATSRDGRELFF.

This clonotype came up a few times. This chain joins TRBV3-1 and TRBJ2-5; 10 bases align to TRBD2. Germline CDR1 reads LGHDT; CDR2 reads YNNKEL (reference sequence). The CDR3 is 18 amino acids. After removal of 1 base from V and 1 base from J, the junction contained 9 bases not matched to a gene. CDR3 coding DNA: TGTGCCAGCAGCCAAGTTAGCGGGGGGACCTACGGCCAAGAGACCCAGTACTTC. Its protein product is CASSQVSGGTYGQETQYF.

Many counts were recorded for this clonotype. J is TRBJ2-1 and V is TRBV5-1; D unclear. The germline CDR1 and CDR2 sequences are SGHRS and YFSETQ. The CDR3 has 16 residues. V was shortened by 7 bases and J by 0 bases, with 17 bases between the two germline ends. The CDR3: CASPSSYWSSYNEQFF. The DNA of the CDR3 is TGCGCCAGCCCTTCCTCTTACTGGAGCTCCTACAATGAGCAGTTCTTC.

This clonotype was detected only a few times. This chain connects TRBV5-1 to TRBJ1-1; TRBD1 matches 8 bases. This CDR3 comprises 14 residues. Germline V lookup: CDR1 SGHRS, CDR2 YFSETQ. V was pared by 2 bases and J by 4 bases, with 4 bases of the junction left unmatched. CDR3 residues: CASSLITGGTEAFF. DNA of the CDR3: TGCGCCAGCAGCTTAATTACAGGGGGCACTGAAGCTTTCTTT. Supplemented by reference TRBV5-1 and TRBJ1-1, the full variable domain reads KAGVTQTPRYLIKTRGQQVTLSCSPISGHRSVSWYQQTPGQGLQFLFEYFSETQRNKGNFPGRFSGRQFSNSRSEMNVSTLELGDSALYLCASSLITGGTEAFFGQGTRLTVV.

This clonotype was seen at least ten times. This rearrangement joins TRBV27 to TRBJ1-1; D call uncertain. CDR3 length equals 13 residues. Germline V gene lookup returns CDR1 MNHEY and CDR2 SMNVEV (reference sequence). The ends were cut back, 5 bases at V and 9 bases at J, with 16 bases in the middle. As DNA, the CDR3 is TGTGCCAGCAGTCACCCGAATGCGGTCCAAGCTTTCTTT. Translated, it gives CASSHPNAVQAFF.

The sample holds a few counts of this clonotype. The chain couples TRBV28 to TRBJ2-7; TRBD1 matches at 8 bases. The length of the CDR3 is 15 residues. The trim removed 6 bases at V and 4 bases at J, leaving 11 bases unmatched. Germline V gene sequence: CDR1 MDHEN, CDR2 SYDVKM. The CDR3 nucleotides are TGTGCCAGCAGGTCACTGACAGGGGAGGAATACGAGCAGTACTTC. Its protein product is CASRSLTGEEYEQYF.